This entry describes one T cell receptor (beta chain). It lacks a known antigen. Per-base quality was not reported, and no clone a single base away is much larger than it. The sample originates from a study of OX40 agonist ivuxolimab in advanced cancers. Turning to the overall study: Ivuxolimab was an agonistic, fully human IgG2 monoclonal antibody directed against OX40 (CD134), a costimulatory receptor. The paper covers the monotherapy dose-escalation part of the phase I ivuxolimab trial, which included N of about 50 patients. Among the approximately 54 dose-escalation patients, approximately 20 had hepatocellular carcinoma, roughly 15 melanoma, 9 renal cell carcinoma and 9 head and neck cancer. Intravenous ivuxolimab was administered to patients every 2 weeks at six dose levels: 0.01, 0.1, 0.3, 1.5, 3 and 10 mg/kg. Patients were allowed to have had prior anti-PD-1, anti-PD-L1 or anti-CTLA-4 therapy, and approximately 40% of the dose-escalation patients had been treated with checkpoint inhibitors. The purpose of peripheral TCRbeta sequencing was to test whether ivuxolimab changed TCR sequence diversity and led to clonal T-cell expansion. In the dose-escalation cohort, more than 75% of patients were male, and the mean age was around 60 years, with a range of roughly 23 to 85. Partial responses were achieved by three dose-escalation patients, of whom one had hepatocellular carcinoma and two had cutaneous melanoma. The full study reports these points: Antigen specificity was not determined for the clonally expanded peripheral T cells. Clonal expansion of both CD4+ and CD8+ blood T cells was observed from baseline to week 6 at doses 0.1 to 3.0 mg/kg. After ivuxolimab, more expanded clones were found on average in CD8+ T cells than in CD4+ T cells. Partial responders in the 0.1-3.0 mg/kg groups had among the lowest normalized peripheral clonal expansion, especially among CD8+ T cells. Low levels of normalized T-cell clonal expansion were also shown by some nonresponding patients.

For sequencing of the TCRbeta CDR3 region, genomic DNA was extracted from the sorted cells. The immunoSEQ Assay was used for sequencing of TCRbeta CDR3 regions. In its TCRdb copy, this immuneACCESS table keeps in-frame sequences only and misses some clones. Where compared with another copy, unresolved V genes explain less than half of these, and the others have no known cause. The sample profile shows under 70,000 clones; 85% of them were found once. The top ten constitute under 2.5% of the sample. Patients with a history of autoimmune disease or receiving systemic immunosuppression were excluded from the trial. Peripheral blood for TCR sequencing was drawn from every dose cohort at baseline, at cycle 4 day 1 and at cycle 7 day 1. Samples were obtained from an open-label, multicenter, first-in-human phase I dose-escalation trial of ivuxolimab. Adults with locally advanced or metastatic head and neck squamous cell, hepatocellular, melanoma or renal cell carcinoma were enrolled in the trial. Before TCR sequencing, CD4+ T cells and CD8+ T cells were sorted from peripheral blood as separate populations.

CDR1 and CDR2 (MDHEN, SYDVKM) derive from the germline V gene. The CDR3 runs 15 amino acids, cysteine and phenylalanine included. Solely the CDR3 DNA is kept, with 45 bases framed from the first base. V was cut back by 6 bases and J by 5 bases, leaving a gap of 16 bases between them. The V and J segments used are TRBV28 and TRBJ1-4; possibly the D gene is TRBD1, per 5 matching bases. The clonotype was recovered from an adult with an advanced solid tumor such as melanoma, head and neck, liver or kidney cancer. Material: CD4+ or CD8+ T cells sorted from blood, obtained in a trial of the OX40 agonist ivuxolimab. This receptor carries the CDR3 CASSQTTVRNEKLFF. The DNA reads TGTGCCAGCAGCCAAACGACAGTGCGGAATGAAAAACTGTTTTTT.